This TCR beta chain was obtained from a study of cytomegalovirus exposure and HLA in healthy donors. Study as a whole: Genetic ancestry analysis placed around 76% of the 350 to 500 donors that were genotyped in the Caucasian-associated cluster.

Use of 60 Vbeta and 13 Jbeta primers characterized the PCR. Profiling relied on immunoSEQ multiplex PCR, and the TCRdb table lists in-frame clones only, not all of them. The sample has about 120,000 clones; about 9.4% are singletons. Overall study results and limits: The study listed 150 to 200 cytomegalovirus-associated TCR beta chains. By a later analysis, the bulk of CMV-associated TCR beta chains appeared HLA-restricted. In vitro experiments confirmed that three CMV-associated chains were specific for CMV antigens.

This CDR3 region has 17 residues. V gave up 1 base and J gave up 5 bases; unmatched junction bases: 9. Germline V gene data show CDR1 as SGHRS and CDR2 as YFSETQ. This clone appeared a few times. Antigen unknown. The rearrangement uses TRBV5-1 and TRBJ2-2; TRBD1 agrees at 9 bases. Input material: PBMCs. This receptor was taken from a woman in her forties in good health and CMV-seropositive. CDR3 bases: TGCGCCAGCAGCTTGACCCCCGGGACAGGGCGTACCGGGGAGCTGTTTTTT. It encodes CASSLTPGTGRTGELFF. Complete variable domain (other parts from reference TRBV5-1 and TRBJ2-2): KAGVTQTPRYLIKTRGQQVTLSCSPISGHRSVSWYQQTPGQGLQFLFEYFSETQRNKGNFPGRFSGRQFSNSRSEMNVSTLELGDSALYLCASSLTPGTGRTGELFFGEGSRLTVL.